This entry concerns a single TCR beta chain. This clone's antigen is unknown. Base qualities are not recorded, but no much larger clone differs from it by a single base. V lost 0 bases and J lost 4 bases; the stretch between them is 25 bases long. From the cysteine through the phenylalanine, the CDR3 covers 19 amino acids. Only the CDR3 part of the read is kept: 57 bases, read in frame from the first base. The germline V gene encodes CDR1 GTSNPN and CDR2 SVGIG (reference sequence). The entry originates in a study of shared clonotypes between healthy human individuals (dated by TCRdb to about 2020). Looking at the study overall: The cohort comprised two women and a few men aged 18 to 49 years. For each donor, three plates each were used for CD4 naive and CD4 memory, two plates were used for CD8 naive, and one plate was used for CD8 memory. To estimate repertoire size and how much clonotypes are shared between individuals, the study performed deep sequencing of blood TCR repertoires from a handful of healthy adults. To increase sequencing depth and limit assay-specific biases, different laboratories used diverse techniques to prepare libraries and sequence TCR repertoires. Per donor, leukapheresis produced somewhere between about 0.9 and 10 billion PBMCs. The investigation overall reported the following: The small number of donors limited the genetic and exposure-history diversity represented. Compared with non-shared clonotypes, the clonotypes found in all four sorted-subset donors had higher generation probabilities. Pairwise subsampling indicated that sequencing depth was expected to affect the degree of clonotype sharing among donors. Sampling was limited to blood, and TCR repertoires in tissue likely differ from TCR repertoires in blood. Rarefaction of sorted-subset datasets indicated incomplete sequencing despite the large sequencing depth. Larger estimated clonotype richness was generally found for naive subsets than for memory subsets. Across four donors, approximately 5% of naive CD4, approximately 4% of naive CD8, 2% to 2.5% of memory CD4, and roughly 0.41% of memory CD8 clonotypes were shared.

Donors were healthy HIV-negative adults with no recently reported acute infections or vaccinations. Only Caucasian adults living in Nashville, Tennessee, USA were represented among the donors. CD4+ T cells were enriched by magnetic negative selection; naive cells were then positively selected on CD45RA, and the negative fraction formed the memory subset. After blood collection by leukapheresis, PBMCs were isolated using Ficoll-Histopaque density gradient centrifugation and then cryopreserved in the vapor phase of liquid nitrogen. Analytical flow cytometry was used to check the purity and quantity of each magnetically sorted T cell population. Genomic DNA was isolated from each sorted fraction and quantified by UV absorbance on a Nanodrop 2000c. TCR CDR3 regions were amplified from genomic DNA by multiplex PCR using the deep immunoSEQ assay. For each cell subset, the extracted genomic DNA was distributed evenly across all wells of several immunoSEQ 96-well plates, and each plate served as one replicate. Each replicate PCR for sorted subsets received about 200 ng genomic DNA, equal to tens of thousands of T cell genomes. The purified libraries were quantified using a Qubit 3.0 fluorometer, sized with a Bioanalyzer 2100, and then quantified again using the KAPA Library Quantification kit. Each immunoSEQ 96-well plate was sequenced on its own single-read 150-cycle Illumina NextSeq 550 flow cell. Per the source publication's procedure: Because the immunoSEQ output included only junctional sequences and no quality scores, the filtering could not be the same as the filtering used for full-length reads. To assign V/J genes and CDR3, sequences were annotated against IMGT germline references using PyIR, a Python wrapper for IgBLAST v1.9. Any read was removed if the V/J assignment was weak (E-value above 1e-6), the CDR3 was missing, or the read contained stop codons, out-of-frame junctions, or ambiguous translated residues. V3J clonotypes were defined as sequences sharing the same inferred V gene, J gene, and CDR3 amino acid sequence. To compute the percentage overlap between repertoires, the number of shared unique clonotypes was divided by the size of the smaller repertoire. RTK rarefaction, the Chao1 estimator, and Recon v2.1 estimates of unobserved clonotypes were used to assess repertoire richness. Generation probabilities for all TCRbeta clonotypes obtained by the gDNA method from a handful of donors were computed using OLGA. TCRdb took this table from immuneACCESS and kept in-frame rearrangements with V and J called. Such tables lack part of the clones; where checked against another copy, unresolved V genes explain under half of the gap, and the rest is unexplained. The V and J calls and clone size were taken over from that table, and D and trimming were inferred from the DNA. The sample contains about a million clones, 75% of them found a single time. Together, the top ten hold about 1.5% of the sample.

This TCR came from a young man in good health. Sequencing used memory CD4+ T cells sorted from blood. This sample's cell subset or site label indicates: CD45RA-negative fraction. The chain joins TRBV30 to TRBJ1-3, with no D gene named confidently. Here the CDR3 is given as CAWSVRGYSGGEVGNTIYF. The DNA sequence is as follows: TGTGCCTGGAGTGTACGTGGTTATTCGGGTGGAGAAGTAGGAAACACCATATATTTT. Here the CDR3 is joined to the reference TRBV30 and TRBJ1-3 genes, and the full variable domain is: SQTIHQWPATLVQPVGSPLSLECTVEGTSNPNLYWYRQAAGRGLQLLFYSVGIGQISSEVPQNLSASRPQDRQFILSSKKLLLSDSGFYLCAWSVRGYSGGEVGNTIYFGEGSWLTVV.